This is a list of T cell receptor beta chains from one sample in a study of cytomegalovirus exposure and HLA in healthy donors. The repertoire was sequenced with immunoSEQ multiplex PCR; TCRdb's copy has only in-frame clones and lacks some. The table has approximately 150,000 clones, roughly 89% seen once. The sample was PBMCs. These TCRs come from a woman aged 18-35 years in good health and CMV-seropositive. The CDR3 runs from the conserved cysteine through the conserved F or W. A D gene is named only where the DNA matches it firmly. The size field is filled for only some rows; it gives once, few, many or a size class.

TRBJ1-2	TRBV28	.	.	TGTGCCAGCAGTCCATCGGGGGGCTATGGCTACACCTTC	CASSPSGGYGYTF
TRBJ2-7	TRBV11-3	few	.	TGTGCCAGCAGCTTAGAGGCAGGGATTTCCTACGAGCAGTACTTC	CASSLEAGISYEQYF
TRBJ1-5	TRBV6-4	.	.	TGTGCCAGCAGTGACTCAGGGAAACGGGGGGGCGAAAATAGCAATCAGCCCCAGCATTTT	CASSDSGKRGGENSNQPQHF
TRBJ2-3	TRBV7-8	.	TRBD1	TGTGCCAGCAGCTTACGGGACAGGGAGGCAGATACGCAGTATTTT	CASSLRDREADTQYF
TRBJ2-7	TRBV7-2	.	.	TGTGCCAGCAGCTTAGGGGGCAGTCCCTCCTACGAGCAGTACTTC	CASSLGGSPSYEQYF
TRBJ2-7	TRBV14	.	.	TGTGCCAGCAGCCACCTGGGAGGTGCCGCCCCCTACGAGCAGTACTTC	CASSHLGGAAPYEQYF
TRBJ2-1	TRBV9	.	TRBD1	TGTGCCAGCAGCGCCCGGACAGGGGAGAATGAGCAGTTCTTC	CASSARTGENEQFF
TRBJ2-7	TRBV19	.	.	TGTGCCAGTAGTCGTTCCGGCTCCTACGAGCAGTACTTC	CASSRSGSYEQYF
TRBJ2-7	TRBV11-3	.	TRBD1	TGTGCCAGCAGCTTAGAAGGACAGGGGTTCTACGAGCAGTACTTC	CASSLEGQGFYEQYF
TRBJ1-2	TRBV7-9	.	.	TGTGCCAGCAGCCAAGACCTAGGCCTTGGCTACACCTTC	CASSQDLGLGYTF
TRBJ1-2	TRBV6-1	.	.	TGTGCCAGCAGTGAAGCGCGGCTAGCGGGGGGCTACACCTTC	CASSEARLAGGYTF
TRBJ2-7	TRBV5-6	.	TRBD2	TGTGCCAGCAGCTTACGGACTAGCTACCGCGAGCAGTACTTC	CASSLRTSYREQYF
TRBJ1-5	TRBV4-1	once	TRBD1	TGCGCCAGCAGCCAAACCCCACTCGGGACAGTGAGCAATCAGCCCCAGCATTTT	CASSQTPLGTVSNQPQHF
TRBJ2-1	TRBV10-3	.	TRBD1	TGTGCCATCAGCGACCGGACAGGGGGATACAATGAGCAGTTCTTC	CAISDRTGGYNEQFF
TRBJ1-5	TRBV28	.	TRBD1	TGTGCCAGCAGCTACGAGGTCGGGACAGGGAGCAATCAGCCCCAGCATTTT	CASSYEVGTGSNQPQHF
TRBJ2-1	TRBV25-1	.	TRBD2	TGTGCCAGCAGTGAAGAGGGGACTAGAGTCGGGGTGGGGCAGTTCTTC	CASSEEGTRVGVGQFF
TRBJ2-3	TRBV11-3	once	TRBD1	TGTGCCAGCAGCTTAGGCTCCAGGGGGCGAGGAGATACGCAGTATTTT	CASSLGSRGRGDTQYF
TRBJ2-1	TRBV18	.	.	TGTGCCAGCTCACACGGTGGTGAGGGATACAATGAGCAGTTCTTC	CASSHGGEGYNEQFF
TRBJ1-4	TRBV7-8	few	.	TGTGCCAGCAGGCCAAGGGGGGGTAATAATGAAAAACTGTTTTTT	CASRPRGGNNEKLFF
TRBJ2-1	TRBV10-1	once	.	TGCGCCACTAGTCCCTCCGGGATCAATGAGCAGTTCTTC	CATSPSGINEQFF
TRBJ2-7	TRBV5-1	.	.	TGCGCCAGCAGCTTGGCCATAGGGGGCTCCTACGAGCAGTACTTC	CASSLAIGGSYEQYF
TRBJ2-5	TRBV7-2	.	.	TGTGCCAGCAGCTTAAGTTCAGGGGCGGCGCAAGAGACCCAGTACTTC	CASSLSSGAAQETQYF
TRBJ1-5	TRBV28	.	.	TGTGCCAGCAGTTTCACCCTAAATAGCAATCAGCCCCAGCATTTT	CASSFTLNSNQPQHF
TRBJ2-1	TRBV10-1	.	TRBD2	TGCGCCAGCAGACCGGGGACTAGCGCCAGCTCCTACAATGAGCAGTTCTTC	CASRPGTSASSYNEQFF
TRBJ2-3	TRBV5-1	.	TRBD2	TGCGCCAGCAGCTTGGCGACTAGCGGGAGGGCCCTCCTACAGTATTTT	CASSLATSGRALLQYF
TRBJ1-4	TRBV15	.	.	TGTGCCACCAGCCGAAAGCCCCACGACATAAGACATGAAAAACTGTTTTTT	CATSRKPHDIRHEKLFF
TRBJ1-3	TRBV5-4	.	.	TGTGCCAGCAGCTTGGACGTAGCCAGCTCTGGAAACACCATATATTTT	CASSLDVASSGNTIYF
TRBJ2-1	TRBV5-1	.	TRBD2	TGCGCCAGCAGCTTTGGACCTGGACTAGCGGGAGGGAATGAGCAGTTCTTC	CASSFGPGLAGGNEQFF
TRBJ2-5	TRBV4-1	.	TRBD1	TGCGCCAGCAGCCAAGTAAGGACAGGGAGGGAGACCCAGTACTTC	CASSQVRTGRETQYF
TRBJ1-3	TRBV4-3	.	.	TGCGCCAGCAGCCAAGACAGGAGGGCCTCTGGAAACACCATATATTTT	CASSQDRRASGNTIYF
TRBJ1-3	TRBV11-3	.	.	TGTGCCAGCAGCCCGCGATTCGTAGCCGCTGGAAACACCATATATTTT	CASSPRFVAAGNTIYF
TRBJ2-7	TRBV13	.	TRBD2	TGTGCCAGCAGCTTAGGAGGTCTAGCGGGAGACTACGAGCAGTACTTC	CASSLGGLAGDYEQYF
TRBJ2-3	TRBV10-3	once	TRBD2	TGTGCCATCAGTGAGAAAGCGGGAGGGCGAGCAGATACGCAGTATTTT	CAISEKAGGRADTQYF
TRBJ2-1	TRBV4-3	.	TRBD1	TGCGCCAGCAGCCACACTGGAACAGGGGACGACAATGAGCAGTTCTTC	CASSHTGTGDDNEQFF
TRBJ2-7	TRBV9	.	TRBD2	TGTGCCAGCAGCCCCTACGGACTAGCGGGAGATCCCAACGAGCAGTACTTC	CASSPYGLAGDPNEQYF
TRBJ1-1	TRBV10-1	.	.	TGCGCCAGCGAGGACACTGAAGCTTTCTTT	CASEDTEAFF
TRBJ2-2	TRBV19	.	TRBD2	TGTGCCAGTAATAGCGGGAGGGCCAGCACCGGGGAGCTGTTTTTT	CASNSGRASTGELFF
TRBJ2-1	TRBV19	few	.	TGTGCCAGTAGTCCGGGACTGACCTACAATGAGCAGTTCTTC	CASSPGLTYNEQFF
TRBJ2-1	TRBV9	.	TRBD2	TGTGCCAGCAGCGTAGTGGCTAGCGGGACTTCCTACAATGAGCAGTTCTTC	CASSVVASGTSYNEQFF
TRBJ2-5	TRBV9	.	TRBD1	TGTGCCAGCAGCGTATTAACAGGGGGTGGAGAGACCCAGTACTTC	CASSVLTGGGETQYF
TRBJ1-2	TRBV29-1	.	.	TGCAGCGTTGAATATGACGGGGGCTACACCTTC	CSVEYDGGYTF